This is a list of T cell receptor beta chains from one sample in a study of yellow fever vaccine responses in identical twins. A single record per CDR3 protein comes from TCRdb applying MiXCR to the RT-PCR reads. The sample holds 3,000 to 3,500 distinct CDR3 sequences, roughly 87% seen once. Sequencing used T cells from blood (PBMCs), unsorted or a sorted subset (not recorded which), obtained before or after yellow fever vaccination (not recorded which). These receptors all come from a woman between 18 and 29 years old who received the yellow fever vaccine. CDR3s include the opening cysteine and the closing phenylalanine or tryptophan. The size of a clone is reported for some rows only, either as once, few or many, or as a class for expanded clones.

TRBJ1-1	.	TRBV4-3	CASSLGDMNTEAFF
TRBJ2-1	.	TRBV5-1	CASSLLSGGSNEQFF
TRBJ2-7	once	TRBV2	CARSSSRSSYEQYF
TRBJ2-3	.	TRBV7-2	CASSVRSSTDTQYF
TRBJ1-1	few	TRBV12-3/TRBV12-4	CASSLRGGVVGTEAFF
TRBJ1-5	.	TRBV20-1	CSARDLLSGYNQPQHF
TRBJ2-7	.	TRBV20-1	CSASGSGSSYEQYF
TRBJ1-2	.	TRBV12-3/TRBV12-4	CASSFGGAYGYTF
TRBJ2-2	.	TRBV13	CASMSGANTGELFF
TRBJ1-5	.	TRBV4-2	CASSPWGHSNQPQHF
TRBJ1-1	few	TRBV30	CAWSPQMNTEAFF
TRBJ2-7	.	TRBV18	CASSPLSGGKSYEQYF
TRBJ2-7	.	TRBV5-1	CASSLTGGTYEQYF
TRBJ1-5	.	TRBV6-1	CASSPFVGSNQPQHF
TRBJ2-5	.	TRBV19	CASSPSGQGAETQYF
TRBJ2-7	once	TRBV18	CASSPIHREYGEQYF
TRBJ2-3	.	TRBV15	CATSRAGSSTDTQYF
TRBJ2-1	.	TRBV4-2	CASSPRPRTSGNEQFF
TRBJ2-1	.	TRBV15	CATGSGGNYNEQFF
TRBJ2-1	.	TRBV11-3	CASSLELATNEQFF
TRBJ2-5	.	TRBV7-7	CASSSRGPQETQYF
TRBJ2-3	.	TRBV11-2	CASSFGADTQYF
TRBJ1-2	few	TRBV2	CASSEAGWGYTF
TRBJ1-2	once	TRBV11-2	CASSEQQGNGYTF
TRBJ1-2	.	TRBV9	CASSVRDTDLYTF
TRBJ2-1	.	TRBV4-1	CASSQLDEQFF
TRBJ1-5	.	TRBV11-3	CASSTRTGHNQPQHF
TRBJ2-3	.	TRBV11-1	CASRDQAMAVTQYF
TRBJ1-1	.	TRBV11-3	CASSLRGGLTEAFF
TRBJ2-1	.	TRBV21-1	CASSNKLASHSYNEQFF
TRBJ2-5	.	TRBV28	CASSPPLRRSNQETQYF
TRBJ2-3	.	TRBV5-1	CASSLGQVSTDTQYF
TRBJ2-3	.	TRBV7-2	CASSLGLRTDTQYF
TRBJ1-4	.	TRBV2	CASTGGEDEKLFF
TRBJ2-7	.	TRBV10-3	CAISPGTGMAEQYF
TRBJ2-4	.	TRBV6-2/TRBV6-3	CASSYSSSGGAIQYF
TRBJ2-1	.	TRBV23-1	CASSLRARAYEQFF
TRBJ1-2	.	TRBV28	CASSLSRGYGYTF
TRBJ2-3	.	TRBV3-1	CASRSGGGTDTQYF
TRBJ2-5	.	TRBV7-6	CASSSGAQGTETQYF
TRBJ2-3	.	TRBV5-1	CASGTGATDTQYF
TRBJ2-1	.	TRBV20-1	CSARDRVRAGNEQFF
TRBJ2-5	.	TRBV29-1	CSVGDSLKETQYF
TRBJ2-7	.	TRBV29-1	CSVEAPAGTAYEQYF
TRBJ2-2	.	TRBV7-6	CASSPLPGGSRGELFF
TRBJ2-3	.	TRBV7-9	CASSSTGVSPDTQYF
TRBJ2-7	.	TRBV19	CASKEVGSSYEQYF
TRBJ2-5	.	TRBV9	CASSPGGRTSGVHQETQYF
TRBJ2-1	.	TRBV18	CASSPSALNNEQFF
TRBJ2-1	.	TRBV2	CASSEGLVNEQFF